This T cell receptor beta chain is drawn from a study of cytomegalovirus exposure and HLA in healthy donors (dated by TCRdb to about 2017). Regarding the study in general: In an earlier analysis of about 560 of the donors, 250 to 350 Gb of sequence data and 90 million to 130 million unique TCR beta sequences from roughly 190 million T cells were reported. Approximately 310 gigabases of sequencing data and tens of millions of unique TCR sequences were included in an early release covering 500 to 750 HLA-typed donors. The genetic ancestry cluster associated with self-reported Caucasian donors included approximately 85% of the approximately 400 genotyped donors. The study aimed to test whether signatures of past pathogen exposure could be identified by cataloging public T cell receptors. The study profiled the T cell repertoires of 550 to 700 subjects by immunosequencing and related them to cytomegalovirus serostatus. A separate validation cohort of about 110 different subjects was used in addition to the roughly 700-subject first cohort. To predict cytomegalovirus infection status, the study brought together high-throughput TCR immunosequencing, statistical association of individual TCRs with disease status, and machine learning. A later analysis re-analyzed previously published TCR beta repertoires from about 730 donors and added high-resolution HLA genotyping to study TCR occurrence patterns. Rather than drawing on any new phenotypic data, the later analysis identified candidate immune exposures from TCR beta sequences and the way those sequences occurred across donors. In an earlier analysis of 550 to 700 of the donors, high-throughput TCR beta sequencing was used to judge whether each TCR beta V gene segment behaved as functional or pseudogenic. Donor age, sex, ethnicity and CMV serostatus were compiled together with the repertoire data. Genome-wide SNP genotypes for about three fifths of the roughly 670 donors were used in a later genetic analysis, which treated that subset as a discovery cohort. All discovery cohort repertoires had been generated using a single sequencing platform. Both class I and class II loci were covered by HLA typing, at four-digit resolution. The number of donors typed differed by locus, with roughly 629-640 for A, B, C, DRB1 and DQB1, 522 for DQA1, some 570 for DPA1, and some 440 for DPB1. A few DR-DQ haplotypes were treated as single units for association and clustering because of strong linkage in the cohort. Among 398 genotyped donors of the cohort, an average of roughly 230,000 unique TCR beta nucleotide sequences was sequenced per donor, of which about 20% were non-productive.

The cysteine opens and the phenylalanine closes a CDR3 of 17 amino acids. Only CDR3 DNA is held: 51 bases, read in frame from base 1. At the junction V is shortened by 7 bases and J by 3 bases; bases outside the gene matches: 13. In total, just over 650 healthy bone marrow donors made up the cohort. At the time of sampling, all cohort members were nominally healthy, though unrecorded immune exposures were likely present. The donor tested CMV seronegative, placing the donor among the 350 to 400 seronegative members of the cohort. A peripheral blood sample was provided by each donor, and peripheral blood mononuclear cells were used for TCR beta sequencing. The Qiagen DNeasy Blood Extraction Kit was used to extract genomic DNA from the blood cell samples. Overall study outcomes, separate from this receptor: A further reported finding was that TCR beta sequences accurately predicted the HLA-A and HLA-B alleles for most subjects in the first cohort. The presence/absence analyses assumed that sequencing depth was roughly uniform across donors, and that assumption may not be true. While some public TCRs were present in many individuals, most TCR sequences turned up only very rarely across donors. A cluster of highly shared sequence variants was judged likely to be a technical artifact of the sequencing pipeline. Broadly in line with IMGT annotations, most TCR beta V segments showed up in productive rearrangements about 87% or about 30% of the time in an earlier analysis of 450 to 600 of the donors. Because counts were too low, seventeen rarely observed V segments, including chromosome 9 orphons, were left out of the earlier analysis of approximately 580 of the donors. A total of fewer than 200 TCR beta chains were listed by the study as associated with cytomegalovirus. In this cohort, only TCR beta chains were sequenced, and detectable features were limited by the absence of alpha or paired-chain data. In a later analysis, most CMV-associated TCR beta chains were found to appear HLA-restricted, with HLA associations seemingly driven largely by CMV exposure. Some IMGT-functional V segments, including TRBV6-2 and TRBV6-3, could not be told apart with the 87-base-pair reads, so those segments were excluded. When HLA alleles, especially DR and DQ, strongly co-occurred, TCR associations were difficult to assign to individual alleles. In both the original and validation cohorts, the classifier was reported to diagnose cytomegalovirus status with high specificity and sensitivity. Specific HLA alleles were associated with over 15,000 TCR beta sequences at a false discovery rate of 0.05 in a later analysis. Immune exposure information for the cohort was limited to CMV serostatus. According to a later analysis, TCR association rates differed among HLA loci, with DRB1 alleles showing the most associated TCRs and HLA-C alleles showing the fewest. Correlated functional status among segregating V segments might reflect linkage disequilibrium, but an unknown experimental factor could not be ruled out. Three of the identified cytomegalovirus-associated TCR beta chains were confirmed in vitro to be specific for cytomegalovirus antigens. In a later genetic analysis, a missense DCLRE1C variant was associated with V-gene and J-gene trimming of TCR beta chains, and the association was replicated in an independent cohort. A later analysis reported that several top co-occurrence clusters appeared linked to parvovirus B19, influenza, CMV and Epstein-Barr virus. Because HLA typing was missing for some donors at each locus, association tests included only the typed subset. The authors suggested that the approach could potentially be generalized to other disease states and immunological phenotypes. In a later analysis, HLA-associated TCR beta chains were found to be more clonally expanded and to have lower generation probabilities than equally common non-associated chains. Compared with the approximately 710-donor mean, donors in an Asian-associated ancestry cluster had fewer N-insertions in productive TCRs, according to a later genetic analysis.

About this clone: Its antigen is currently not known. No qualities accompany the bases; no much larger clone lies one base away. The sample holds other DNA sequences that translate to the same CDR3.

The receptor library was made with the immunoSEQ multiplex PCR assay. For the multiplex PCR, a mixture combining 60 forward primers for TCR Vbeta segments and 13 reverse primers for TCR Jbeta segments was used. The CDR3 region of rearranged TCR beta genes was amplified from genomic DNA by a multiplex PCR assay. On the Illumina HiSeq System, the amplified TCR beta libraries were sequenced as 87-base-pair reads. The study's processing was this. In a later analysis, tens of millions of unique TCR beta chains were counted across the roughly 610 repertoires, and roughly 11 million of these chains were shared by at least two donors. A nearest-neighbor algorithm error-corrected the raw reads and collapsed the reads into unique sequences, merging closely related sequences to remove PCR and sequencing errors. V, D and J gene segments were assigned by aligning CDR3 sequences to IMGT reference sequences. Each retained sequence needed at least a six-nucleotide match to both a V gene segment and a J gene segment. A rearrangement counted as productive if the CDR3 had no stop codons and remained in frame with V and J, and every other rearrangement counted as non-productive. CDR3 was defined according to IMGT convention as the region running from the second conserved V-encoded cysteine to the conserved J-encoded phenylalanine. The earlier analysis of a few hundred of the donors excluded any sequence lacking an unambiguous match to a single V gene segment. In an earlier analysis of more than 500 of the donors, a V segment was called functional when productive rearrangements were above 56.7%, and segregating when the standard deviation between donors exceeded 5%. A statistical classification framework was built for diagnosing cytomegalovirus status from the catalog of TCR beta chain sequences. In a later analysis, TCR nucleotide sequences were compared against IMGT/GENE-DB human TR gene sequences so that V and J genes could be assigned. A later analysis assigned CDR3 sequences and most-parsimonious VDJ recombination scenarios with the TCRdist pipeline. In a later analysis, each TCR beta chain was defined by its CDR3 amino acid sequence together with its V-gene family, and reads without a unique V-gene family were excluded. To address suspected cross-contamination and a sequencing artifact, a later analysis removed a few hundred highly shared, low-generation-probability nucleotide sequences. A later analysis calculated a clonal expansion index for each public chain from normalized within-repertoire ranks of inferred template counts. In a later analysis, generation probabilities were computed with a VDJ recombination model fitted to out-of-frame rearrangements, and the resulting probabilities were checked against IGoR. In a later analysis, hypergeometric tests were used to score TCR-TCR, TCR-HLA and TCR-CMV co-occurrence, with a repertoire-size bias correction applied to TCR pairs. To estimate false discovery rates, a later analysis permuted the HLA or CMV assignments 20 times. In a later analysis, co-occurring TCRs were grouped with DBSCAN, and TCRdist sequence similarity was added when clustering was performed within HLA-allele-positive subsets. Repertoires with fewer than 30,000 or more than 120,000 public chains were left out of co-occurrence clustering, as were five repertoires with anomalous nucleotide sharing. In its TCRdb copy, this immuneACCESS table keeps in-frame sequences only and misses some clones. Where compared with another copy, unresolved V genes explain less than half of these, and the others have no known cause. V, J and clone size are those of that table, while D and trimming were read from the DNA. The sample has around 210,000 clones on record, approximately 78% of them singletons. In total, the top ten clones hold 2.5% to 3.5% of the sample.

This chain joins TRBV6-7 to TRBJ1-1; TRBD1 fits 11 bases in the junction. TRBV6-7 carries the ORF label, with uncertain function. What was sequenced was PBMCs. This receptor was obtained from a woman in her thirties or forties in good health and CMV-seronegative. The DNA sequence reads TGTGCCAGCACCGAAGGACAGGGGGCTTTGATGGACACTGAAGCTTTCTTT. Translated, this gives CASTEGQGALMDTEAFF.